The 2 T cell receptor beta chains below all came from one sample that was sequenced in a study of T cells in Graves' hyperthyroidism and ophthalmopathy. From RNA transcripts, TCR beta CDR3 regions were amplified. When the TCR CDR3 underwent first-round RT-PCR, the HTBI primer set was used. TCRdb independently ran MiXCR on the multiplex PCR reads; one entry per CDR3 protein. The table includes almost 600,000 distinct CDR3 sequences, about 45% detected once. The sequenced sample was peripheral blood or thyroid tissue (not recorded which). The receptor source for this set is a woman aged 18-29 years with Graves' hyperthyroidism.

The V call is TRBV5-1, the J call TRBJ2-2; perhaps TRBD2 as D (5 bases). This CDR3 is 15 amino acids long. The V end lost 4 bases, the J end lost 8 bases, and 18 bases lay between the germline ends. Germline V gene sequence: CDR1 SGHRS, CDR2 YFSETQ. CDR3 coding DNA: TGCGCCAGCAGCAAAGACGGGCTAGCAAGGGGGGAGCTGTTTTTT. This translates into CASSKDGLARGELFF.

This clonotype has just one count. Given a much more abundant clone one base away, this may be a read error. The rearrangement uses TRBV7-2 and TRBJ2-7, with D uncertain. From germline, CDR1 is SGHTA and CDR2 FQGNSA. V was shortened by 4 bases and J by 2 bases, with 9 bases between the two germline ends. This CDR3 contains 13 residues. The chain's CDR3 is CASSSTPTYEQYF. The CDR3 DNA follows: TGTGCCAGCAGCTCCACACCGACCTACGAGCAGTACTTC. Together with reference TRBV7-2 and TRBJ2-7, the CDR3 gives the full variable domain: GAGVSQSPSNKVTEKGKDVELRCDPISGHTALYWYRQSLGQGLEFLIYFQGNSAPDKSGLPSDRFSAERTGGSVSTLTIQRTQQEDSAVYLCASSSTPTYEQYFGPGTRLTVT.